These 8 T cell receptor beta chains share one sample of origin, sequenced in a study of OX40 agonist ivuxolimab in advanced cancers. Sequencing used immunoSEQ multiplex PCR; TCRdb keeps in-frame clones, though not all of them. This table holds about 82,000 clones, around four fifths found once. The sample was CD4+ or CD8+ T cells sorted from blood, taken in a trial of the OX40 agonist ivuxolimab. These receptors came from an adult with an advanced solid tumor such as melanoma, head and neck, liver or kidney cancer.

The V call is TRBV14, the J call TRBJ1-4; possibly TRBD1 for D (5 bases). CDR1 and CDR2 from the germline V gene are SGHDN and FVKESK. CDR3 length equals 16 residues. V lost 1 base to trimming and J lost 5 bases, with 14 bases between them. CDR3 sequence reads: CASSQGLGAKNEKLFF. The CDR3 DNA reads as TGTGCCAGCAGCCAAGGACTAGGGGCAAAAAATGAAAAACTGTTTTTT.

This chain connects TRBV30 to TRBJ1-2; TRBD1 agrees at 10 bases. In germline, CDR1 is GTSNPN, CDR2 SVGIG (reference sequence). The trim removed 2 bases at V and 4 bases at J, leaving 7 bases unmatched. The CDR3 covers 15 residues. The CDR3 nucleotides read TGTGCCTGGAGTAACTCAGGGGACAGGGGCTATGGCTACACCTTC. The encoded protein is CAWSNSGDRGYGYTF. The full variable domain, its missing parts supplied by reference TRBV30 and TRBJ1-2, is SQTIHQWPATLVQPVGSPLSLECTVEGTSNPNLYWYRQAAGRGLQLLFYSVGIGQISSEVPQNLSASRPQDRQFILSSKKLLLSDSGFYLCAWSNSGDRGYGYTFGSGTRLTVV.

The V and J genes are TRBV7-9 and TRBJ1-6; TRBD1 agrees at 8 bases. The CDR3 has 15 amino acids. J lost 3 bases, V lost 3 bases, and 1 base had no gene match. The germline gives CDR1 SEHNR, CDR2 FQNEAQ (reference sequence). The CDR3 DNA reads TGTGCCAGCAGCTTTACAGGGGGCTATAATTCACCCCTCCACTTT. The encoded protein is CASSFTGGYNSPLHF.

The DNA of the CDR3 is TGTGCCAGCAGCCCCGCGGGCAGAAAAGCTTTCTTT. It is translated as CASSPAGRKAFF. V usage is TRBV2 and J usage is TRBJ1-1, with unresolved D. Germline V gives CDR1 SNHLY, CDR2 FYNNEI. The CDR3 is 12 amino acids. Trimming cost V 6 bases and J 9 bases, with 14 bases left between them.

The chain employs TRBV7-3 and TRBJ2-5; D tentatively reads TRBD1 or TRBD2 (5 bases each). Per germline, CDR1 SGHTA and CDR2 FQGTGA. Trimming cost V 6 bases and J 5 bases, with 13 bases left between them. The CDR3 covers 13 residues. This CDR3 is CASSLDWDETQYF. CDR3 nucleotides: TGTGCCAGCAGTTTGGACTGGGACGAGACCCAGTACTTC.

The CDR3 reads CASSISGNGYTF. The CDR3 nucleotides read TGTGCCAGCAGCATATCAGGGAATGGCTACACCTTC. V and J are TRBV7-9 and TRBJ1-2; D is possibly TRBD1 (5 bases). Trimming stripped 5 bases from V and 6 bases from J, with 10 bases between. Germline V gives CDR1 SEHNR, CDR2 FQNEAQ (reference sequence). CDR3 size: 12 residues.

A few counts support this clone. Different DNA sequences within this sample yield the same CDR3. The chain uses TRBV11-2 and TRBJ1-5; unclear D gene. V was cut by 0 bases and J by 4 bases, with 4 bases left in between. This CDR3 region has 13 residues. Germline V gene sequence: CDR1 SGHAT, CDR2 FQNNGV. CDR3 coding DNA: TGTGCCAGCAGCTTAGACCTGAATCAGCCCCAGCATTTT. Translation: CASSLDLNQPQHF.

The chain is built from TRBV6-5 and TRBJ2-7, with D uncertain. CDR3 size: 15 residues. The V end lost 0 bases, the J end lost 4 bases, and 13 bases lay between the germline ends. In germline, CDR1 is MNHEY, CDR2 SVGAGI. This CDR3 reads CASSYSPLGEYEQYF. The CDR3 DNA reads TGTGCCAGCAGTTACTCGCCTCTCGGCGAATACGAGCAGTACTTC.